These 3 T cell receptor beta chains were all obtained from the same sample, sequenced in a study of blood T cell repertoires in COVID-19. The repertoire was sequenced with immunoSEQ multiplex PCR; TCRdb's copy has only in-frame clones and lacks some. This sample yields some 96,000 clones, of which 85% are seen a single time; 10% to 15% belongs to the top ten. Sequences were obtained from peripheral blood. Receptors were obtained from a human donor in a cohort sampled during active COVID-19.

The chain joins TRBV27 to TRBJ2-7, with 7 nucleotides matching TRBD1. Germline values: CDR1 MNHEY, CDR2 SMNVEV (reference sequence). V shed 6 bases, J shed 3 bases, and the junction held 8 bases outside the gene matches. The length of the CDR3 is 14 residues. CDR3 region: CASSPDRFLYEQYF. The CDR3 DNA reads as TGTGCCAGCAGCCCGGACAGGTTCCTCTACGAGCAGTACTTC.

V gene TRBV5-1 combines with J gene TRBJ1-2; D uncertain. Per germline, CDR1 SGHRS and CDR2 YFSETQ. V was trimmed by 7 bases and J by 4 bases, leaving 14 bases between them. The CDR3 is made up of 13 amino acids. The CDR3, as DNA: TGCGCCAGCCGCCTCGGGGTGGGCTATGGCTACACCTTC. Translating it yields CASRLGVGYGYTF.

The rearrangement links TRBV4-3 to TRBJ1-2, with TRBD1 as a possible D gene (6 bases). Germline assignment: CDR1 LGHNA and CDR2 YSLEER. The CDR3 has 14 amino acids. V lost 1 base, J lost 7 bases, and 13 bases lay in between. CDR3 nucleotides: TGCGCCAGCAGCCAAGTACGAGCAGGGGCTGGCTACACCTTC. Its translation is CASSQVRAGAGYTF.